This TCR beta chain is drawn from a study of T cell responses to AZD1222 COVID-19 vaccine. Study details: Some second doses came at about 4 weeks and others at about 12 weeks; these were pooled.

Only in-frame clones appear in the TCRdb table, and some are missing; sequencing was by immunoSEQ multiplex PCR. Of 150,000 to 200,000 clones listed, approximately 90% were seen once; the top ten hold about 6.1%. This clone was found once. Its antigen is not known. Broader study findings: Repertoire collection took place solely once the T cell response had peaked.

The CDR3 runs to 18 residues. Germline V gives CDR1 LGHDT, CDR2 YNNKEL (reference sequence). The V and J ends lost 4 bases and 1 base, in that order; junction bases with no gene match: 12. The V call is TRBV3-1 (or the pseudogene TRBV3-2), the J call TRBJ2-5, with 10 bases matching TRBD2. This specimen consisted of peripheral blood, obtained on day 0 of AZD1222 vaccination. The clonotype comes from an adult in good health. The CDR3 reads CASSRHLTQRGGQETQYF. The CDR3 region has the DNA TGTGCCAGCAGCCGTCATCTGACCCAGCGGGGGGGCCAAGAGACCCAGTACTTC.